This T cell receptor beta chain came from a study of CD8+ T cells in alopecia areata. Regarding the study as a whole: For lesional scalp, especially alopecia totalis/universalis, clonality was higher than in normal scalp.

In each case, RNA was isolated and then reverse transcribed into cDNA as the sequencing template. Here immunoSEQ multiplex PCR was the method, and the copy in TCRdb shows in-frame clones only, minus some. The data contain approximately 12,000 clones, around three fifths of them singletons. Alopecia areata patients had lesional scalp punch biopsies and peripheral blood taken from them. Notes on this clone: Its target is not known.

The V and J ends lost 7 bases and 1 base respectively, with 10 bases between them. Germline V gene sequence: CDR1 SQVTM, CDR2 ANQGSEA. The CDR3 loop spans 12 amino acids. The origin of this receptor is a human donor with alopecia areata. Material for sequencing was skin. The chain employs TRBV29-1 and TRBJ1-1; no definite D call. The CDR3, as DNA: TGCAGCGCCAGCCGATCGAACACTGAAGCTTTCTTT. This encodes CSASRSNTEAFF.